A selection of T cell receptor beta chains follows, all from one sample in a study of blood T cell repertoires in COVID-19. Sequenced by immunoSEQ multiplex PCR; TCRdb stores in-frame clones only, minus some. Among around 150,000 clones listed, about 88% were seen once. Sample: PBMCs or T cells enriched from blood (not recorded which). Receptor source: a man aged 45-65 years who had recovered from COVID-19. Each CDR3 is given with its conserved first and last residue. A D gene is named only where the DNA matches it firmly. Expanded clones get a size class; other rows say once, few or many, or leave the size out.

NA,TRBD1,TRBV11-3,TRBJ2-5,CASSLAGQGFGETQYF,TGTGCCAGCAGCCTCGCGGGACAGGGGTTTGGGGAGACCCAGTACTTC
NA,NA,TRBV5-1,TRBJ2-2,CASSLGQYTGELFF,TGCGCCAGCAGCTTAGGACAGTACACCGGGGAGCTGTTTTTT
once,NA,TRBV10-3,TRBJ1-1,CASLQAGNTEAFF,TGTGCCAGTCTACAGGCCGGGAACACTGAAGCTTTCTTT
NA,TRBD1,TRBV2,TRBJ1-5,CASITDRGTNQPQHF,TGTGCCAGCATTACCGACAGGGGCACAAATCAGCCCCAGCATTTT
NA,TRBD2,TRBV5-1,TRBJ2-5,CASSSYTLAGQETQYF,TGCGCCAGCAGCTCCTATACACTAGCGGGCCAAGAGACCCAGTACTTC
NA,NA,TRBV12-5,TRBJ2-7,CASGLLSGGEQYF,TGTGCTAGTGGTTTGTTATCCGGAGGCGAGCAGTACTTC
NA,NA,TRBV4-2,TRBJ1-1,CASSQDLGLNTEAFF,TGTGCCAGCAGCCAAGATTTGGGGCTGAACACTGAAGCTTTCTTT
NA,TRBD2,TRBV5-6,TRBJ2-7,CASSQDRDYNYEQYF,TGTGCCAGCAGCCAGGACCGGGACTATAACTACGAGCAGTACTTC
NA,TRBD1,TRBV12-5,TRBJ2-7,CASGSGTGFYEQYF,TGTGCTAGTGGTTCAGGGACAGGTTTCTACGAGCAGTACTTC
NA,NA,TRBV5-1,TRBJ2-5,CASSFGGGRGETQYF,TGCGCCAGCAGCTTTGGAGGGGGGAGGGGAGAGACCCAGTACTTC
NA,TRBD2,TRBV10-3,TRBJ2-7,CAISSGGAPEQYF,TGTGCCATTTCTAGCGGGGGGGCGCCCGAGCAGTACTTC
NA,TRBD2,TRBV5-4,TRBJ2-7,CASSLFGGDEQYF,TGTGCCAGCAGCTTGTTCGGGGGGGACGAGCAGTACTTC
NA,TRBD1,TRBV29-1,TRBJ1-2,CSVFGTGDEMNYGYTF,TGCAGCGTTTTCGGGACAGGGGACGAGATGAACTATGGCTACACCTTC
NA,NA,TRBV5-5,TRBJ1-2,CASSFEVGNYGYTF,TGTGCCAGCAGCTTTGAGGTTGGGAACTATGGCTACACCTTC
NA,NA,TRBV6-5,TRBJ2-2,CASSYENRGTGELFF,TGTGCCAGCAGTTACGAGAATAGGGGGACCGGGGAGCTGTTTTTT
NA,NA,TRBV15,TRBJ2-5,CATSTEETQYF,TGTGCCACCAGTACAGAAGAGACCCAGTACTTC
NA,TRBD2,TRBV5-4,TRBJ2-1,CASSSSGTDNNEQFF,TGTGCCAGCAGCTCGAGCGGGACGGATAACAATGAGCAGTTCTTC
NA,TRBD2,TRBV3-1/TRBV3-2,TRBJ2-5,CASSQKAGGGETQYF,TGTGCCAGCAGCCAGAAAGCGGGGGGAGGAGAGACCCAGTACTTC
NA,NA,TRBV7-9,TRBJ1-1,CASSLGTVEGTEAFF,TGTGCCAGCAGCTTAGGGACAGTCGAGGGCACTGAAGCTTTCTTT
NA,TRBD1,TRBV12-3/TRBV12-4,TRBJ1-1,CASRGQSTEAFF,TGTGCCAGCAGGGGACAGTCCACTGAAGCTTTCTTT
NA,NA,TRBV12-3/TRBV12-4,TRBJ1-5,CASSLSENQPQHF,TGTGCCAGCAGTTTATCCGAGAATCAGCCCCAGCATTTT
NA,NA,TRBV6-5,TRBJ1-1,CASSYGGTEAFF,TGTGCCAGCAGTTATGGGGGGACTGAAGCTTTCTTT
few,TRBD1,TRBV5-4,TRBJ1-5,CASSLRQGTVRQPQHF,TGTGCCAGCAGCTTGAGGCAGGGGACAGTAAGACAGCCCCAGCATTTT
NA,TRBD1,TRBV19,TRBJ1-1,CASSEQGATEAFF,TGTGCCAGTAGTGAGCAGGGGGCGACTGAAGCTTTCTTT
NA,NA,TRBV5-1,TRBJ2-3,CASSLKGVGTDTQYF,TGCGCCAGCAGCTTGAAGGGGGTCGGCACAGATACGCAGTATTTT
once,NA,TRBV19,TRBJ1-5,CASSIGHVSFSNQPQHF,TGTGCCAGTAGTATTGGACATGTATCCTTTAGCAATCAGCCCCAGCATTTT
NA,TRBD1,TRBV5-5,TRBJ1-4,CASSPTTGQGTEKLFF,TGTGCCAGCAGCCCGACGACAGGGCAAGGGACTGAAAAACTGTTTTTT
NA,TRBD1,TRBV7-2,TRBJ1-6,CASSLDRAINNSPLHF,TGTGCCAGCAGCTTGGACAGGGCGATCAACAATTCACCCCTCCACTTT
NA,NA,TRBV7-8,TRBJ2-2,CASSFSEITGELFF,TGTGCCAGCAGCTTTTCGGAGATCACCGGGGAGCTGTTTTTT
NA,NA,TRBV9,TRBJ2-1,CASSVAGSRGSHEQFF,TGTGCCAGCAGCGTAGCGGGCTCGAGGGGGTCCCATGAGCAGTTCTTC
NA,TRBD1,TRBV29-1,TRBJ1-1,CSADRVPEAFF,TGCAGCGCGGACAGGGTTCCTGAAGCTTTCTTT
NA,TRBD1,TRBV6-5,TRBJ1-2,CASSYWDRDYGYTF,TGTGCCAGCAGTTACTGGGACAGGGATTACGGCTACACCTTC
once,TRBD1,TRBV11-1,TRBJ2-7,CASSHRDRPFGQYF,TGTGCCAGCAGCCACCGGGACAGACCCTTCGGGCAGTACTTC
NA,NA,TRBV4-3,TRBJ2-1,CASSQDRGSRGPEQFF,TGCGCCAGCAGCCAAGATAGGGGGTCCAGGGGCCCTGAGCAGTTCTTC
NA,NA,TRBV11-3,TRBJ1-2,CASSPTPPRRSYGYTF,TGTGCCAGCAGCCCGACTCCACCAAGGCGAAGTTATGGCTACACCTTC
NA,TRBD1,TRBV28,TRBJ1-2,CASSLLGQANYGYTF,TGTGCCAGCAGTTTATTGGGACAGGCTAACTATGGCTACACCTTC
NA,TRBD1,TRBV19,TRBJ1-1,CASRDRATEAFF,TGTGCCAGTAGGGACAGGGCCACTGAAGCTTTCTTT
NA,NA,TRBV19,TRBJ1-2,CASTRTTRGIGYGYTF,TGTGCCAGTACCCGGACGACCAGGGGAATTGGCTATGGCTACACCTTC
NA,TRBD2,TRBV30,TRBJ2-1,CAWIGLAGDEQFF,TGTGCCTGGATTGGACTAGCGGGGGATGAGCAGTTCTTC
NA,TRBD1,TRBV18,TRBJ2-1,CASSPDRAGEQFF,TGTGCCAGCTCACCGGACAGGGCTGGTGAGCAGTTCTTC
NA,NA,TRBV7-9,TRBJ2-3,CASSVGSQVDTQYF,TGTGCCAGCAGCGTGGGCTCACAGGTAGATACGCAGTATTTT
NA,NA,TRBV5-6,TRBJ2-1,CASTRAGLRDEQFF,TGTGCCAGCACCCGTGCGGGGCTGCGGGATGAGCAGTTCTTC
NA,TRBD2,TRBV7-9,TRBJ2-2,CASIPQRGGLSTGELFF,TGTGCCAGCATCCCCCAGCGGGGGGGCCTCTCCACCGGGGAGCTGTTTTTT
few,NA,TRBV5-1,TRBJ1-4,CASSLAEGNNEKLFF,TGCGCCAGCAGCTTGGCCGAGGGAAATAATGAAAAACTGTTTTTT
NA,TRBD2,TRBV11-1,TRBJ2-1,CASSLALGLAGSDQFF,TGTGCCAGCAGCTTAGCGCTCGGACTAGCGGGGAGTGATCAGTTCTTC
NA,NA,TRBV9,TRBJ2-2,CASSSEGDTGELFF,TGTGCCAGCAGCTCCGAGGGTGACACCGGGGAGCTGTTTTTT
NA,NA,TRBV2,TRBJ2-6,CASSGGLGIGANVLTF,TGTGCCAGCAGTGGGGGACTGGGGATTGGGGCCAACGTCCTGACTTTC
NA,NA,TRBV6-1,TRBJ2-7,CASSDPGGIYEQYF,TGTGCCAGCAGTGACCCGGGGGGCATCTACGAGCAGTACTTC
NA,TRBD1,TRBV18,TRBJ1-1,CASSPRSGGKTEAFF,TGTGCCAGCTCACCCAGATCAGGGGGCAAAACTGAAGCTTTCTTT
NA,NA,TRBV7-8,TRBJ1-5,CASSLNRQGNQPQHF,TGTGCCAGCAGCCTCAACCGACAGGGCAATCAGCCCCAGCATTTT
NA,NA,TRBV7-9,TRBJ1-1,CASSRGQLNTEAFF,TGTGCCAGCAGTCGCGGACAGTTGAACACTGAAGCTTTCTTT
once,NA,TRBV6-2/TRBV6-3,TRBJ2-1,CASSFTGLSSNEQFF,TGTGCCAGCAGTTTTACAGGGCTCAGTAGCAATGAGCAGTTCTTC
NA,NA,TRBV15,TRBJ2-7,CATSRDLVSSTYEQYF,TGTGCCACCAGCAGAGATTTAGTTAGCAGTACCTACGAGCAGTACTTC
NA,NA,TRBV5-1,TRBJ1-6,CASSPTPTGRNSPLHF,TGCGCCAGCAGCCCGACGCCAACAGGGCGGAATTCACCCCTCCACTTT
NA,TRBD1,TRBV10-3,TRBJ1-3,CAIKSDRVRGNTIYF,TGTGCCATCAAGTCGGACAGGGTACGTGGAAACACCATATATTTT
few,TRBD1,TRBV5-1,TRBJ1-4,CASSLTPTGAREKLFF,TGCGCCAGCAGCTTGACCCCCACAGGGGCGCGGGAAAAACTGTTTTTT
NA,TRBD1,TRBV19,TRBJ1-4,CASSPGPQGLVEKLFF,TGTGCCAGTAGTCCAGGCCCACAGGGGCTGGTCGAAAAACTGTTTTTT
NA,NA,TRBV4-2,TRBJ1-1,CASSQMPAVEAFF,TGTGCCAGCAGCCAGATGCCGGCGGTTGAAGCTTTCTTT
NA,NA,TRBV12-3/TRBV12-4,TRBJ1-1,CASRRTLEAFF,TGTGCCAGCAGACGAACACTAGAAGCTTTCTTT
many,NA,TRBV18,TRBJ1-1,CASSSSGVEAFF,TGTGCCAGCTCATCCTCAGGGGTAGAAGCTTTCTTT